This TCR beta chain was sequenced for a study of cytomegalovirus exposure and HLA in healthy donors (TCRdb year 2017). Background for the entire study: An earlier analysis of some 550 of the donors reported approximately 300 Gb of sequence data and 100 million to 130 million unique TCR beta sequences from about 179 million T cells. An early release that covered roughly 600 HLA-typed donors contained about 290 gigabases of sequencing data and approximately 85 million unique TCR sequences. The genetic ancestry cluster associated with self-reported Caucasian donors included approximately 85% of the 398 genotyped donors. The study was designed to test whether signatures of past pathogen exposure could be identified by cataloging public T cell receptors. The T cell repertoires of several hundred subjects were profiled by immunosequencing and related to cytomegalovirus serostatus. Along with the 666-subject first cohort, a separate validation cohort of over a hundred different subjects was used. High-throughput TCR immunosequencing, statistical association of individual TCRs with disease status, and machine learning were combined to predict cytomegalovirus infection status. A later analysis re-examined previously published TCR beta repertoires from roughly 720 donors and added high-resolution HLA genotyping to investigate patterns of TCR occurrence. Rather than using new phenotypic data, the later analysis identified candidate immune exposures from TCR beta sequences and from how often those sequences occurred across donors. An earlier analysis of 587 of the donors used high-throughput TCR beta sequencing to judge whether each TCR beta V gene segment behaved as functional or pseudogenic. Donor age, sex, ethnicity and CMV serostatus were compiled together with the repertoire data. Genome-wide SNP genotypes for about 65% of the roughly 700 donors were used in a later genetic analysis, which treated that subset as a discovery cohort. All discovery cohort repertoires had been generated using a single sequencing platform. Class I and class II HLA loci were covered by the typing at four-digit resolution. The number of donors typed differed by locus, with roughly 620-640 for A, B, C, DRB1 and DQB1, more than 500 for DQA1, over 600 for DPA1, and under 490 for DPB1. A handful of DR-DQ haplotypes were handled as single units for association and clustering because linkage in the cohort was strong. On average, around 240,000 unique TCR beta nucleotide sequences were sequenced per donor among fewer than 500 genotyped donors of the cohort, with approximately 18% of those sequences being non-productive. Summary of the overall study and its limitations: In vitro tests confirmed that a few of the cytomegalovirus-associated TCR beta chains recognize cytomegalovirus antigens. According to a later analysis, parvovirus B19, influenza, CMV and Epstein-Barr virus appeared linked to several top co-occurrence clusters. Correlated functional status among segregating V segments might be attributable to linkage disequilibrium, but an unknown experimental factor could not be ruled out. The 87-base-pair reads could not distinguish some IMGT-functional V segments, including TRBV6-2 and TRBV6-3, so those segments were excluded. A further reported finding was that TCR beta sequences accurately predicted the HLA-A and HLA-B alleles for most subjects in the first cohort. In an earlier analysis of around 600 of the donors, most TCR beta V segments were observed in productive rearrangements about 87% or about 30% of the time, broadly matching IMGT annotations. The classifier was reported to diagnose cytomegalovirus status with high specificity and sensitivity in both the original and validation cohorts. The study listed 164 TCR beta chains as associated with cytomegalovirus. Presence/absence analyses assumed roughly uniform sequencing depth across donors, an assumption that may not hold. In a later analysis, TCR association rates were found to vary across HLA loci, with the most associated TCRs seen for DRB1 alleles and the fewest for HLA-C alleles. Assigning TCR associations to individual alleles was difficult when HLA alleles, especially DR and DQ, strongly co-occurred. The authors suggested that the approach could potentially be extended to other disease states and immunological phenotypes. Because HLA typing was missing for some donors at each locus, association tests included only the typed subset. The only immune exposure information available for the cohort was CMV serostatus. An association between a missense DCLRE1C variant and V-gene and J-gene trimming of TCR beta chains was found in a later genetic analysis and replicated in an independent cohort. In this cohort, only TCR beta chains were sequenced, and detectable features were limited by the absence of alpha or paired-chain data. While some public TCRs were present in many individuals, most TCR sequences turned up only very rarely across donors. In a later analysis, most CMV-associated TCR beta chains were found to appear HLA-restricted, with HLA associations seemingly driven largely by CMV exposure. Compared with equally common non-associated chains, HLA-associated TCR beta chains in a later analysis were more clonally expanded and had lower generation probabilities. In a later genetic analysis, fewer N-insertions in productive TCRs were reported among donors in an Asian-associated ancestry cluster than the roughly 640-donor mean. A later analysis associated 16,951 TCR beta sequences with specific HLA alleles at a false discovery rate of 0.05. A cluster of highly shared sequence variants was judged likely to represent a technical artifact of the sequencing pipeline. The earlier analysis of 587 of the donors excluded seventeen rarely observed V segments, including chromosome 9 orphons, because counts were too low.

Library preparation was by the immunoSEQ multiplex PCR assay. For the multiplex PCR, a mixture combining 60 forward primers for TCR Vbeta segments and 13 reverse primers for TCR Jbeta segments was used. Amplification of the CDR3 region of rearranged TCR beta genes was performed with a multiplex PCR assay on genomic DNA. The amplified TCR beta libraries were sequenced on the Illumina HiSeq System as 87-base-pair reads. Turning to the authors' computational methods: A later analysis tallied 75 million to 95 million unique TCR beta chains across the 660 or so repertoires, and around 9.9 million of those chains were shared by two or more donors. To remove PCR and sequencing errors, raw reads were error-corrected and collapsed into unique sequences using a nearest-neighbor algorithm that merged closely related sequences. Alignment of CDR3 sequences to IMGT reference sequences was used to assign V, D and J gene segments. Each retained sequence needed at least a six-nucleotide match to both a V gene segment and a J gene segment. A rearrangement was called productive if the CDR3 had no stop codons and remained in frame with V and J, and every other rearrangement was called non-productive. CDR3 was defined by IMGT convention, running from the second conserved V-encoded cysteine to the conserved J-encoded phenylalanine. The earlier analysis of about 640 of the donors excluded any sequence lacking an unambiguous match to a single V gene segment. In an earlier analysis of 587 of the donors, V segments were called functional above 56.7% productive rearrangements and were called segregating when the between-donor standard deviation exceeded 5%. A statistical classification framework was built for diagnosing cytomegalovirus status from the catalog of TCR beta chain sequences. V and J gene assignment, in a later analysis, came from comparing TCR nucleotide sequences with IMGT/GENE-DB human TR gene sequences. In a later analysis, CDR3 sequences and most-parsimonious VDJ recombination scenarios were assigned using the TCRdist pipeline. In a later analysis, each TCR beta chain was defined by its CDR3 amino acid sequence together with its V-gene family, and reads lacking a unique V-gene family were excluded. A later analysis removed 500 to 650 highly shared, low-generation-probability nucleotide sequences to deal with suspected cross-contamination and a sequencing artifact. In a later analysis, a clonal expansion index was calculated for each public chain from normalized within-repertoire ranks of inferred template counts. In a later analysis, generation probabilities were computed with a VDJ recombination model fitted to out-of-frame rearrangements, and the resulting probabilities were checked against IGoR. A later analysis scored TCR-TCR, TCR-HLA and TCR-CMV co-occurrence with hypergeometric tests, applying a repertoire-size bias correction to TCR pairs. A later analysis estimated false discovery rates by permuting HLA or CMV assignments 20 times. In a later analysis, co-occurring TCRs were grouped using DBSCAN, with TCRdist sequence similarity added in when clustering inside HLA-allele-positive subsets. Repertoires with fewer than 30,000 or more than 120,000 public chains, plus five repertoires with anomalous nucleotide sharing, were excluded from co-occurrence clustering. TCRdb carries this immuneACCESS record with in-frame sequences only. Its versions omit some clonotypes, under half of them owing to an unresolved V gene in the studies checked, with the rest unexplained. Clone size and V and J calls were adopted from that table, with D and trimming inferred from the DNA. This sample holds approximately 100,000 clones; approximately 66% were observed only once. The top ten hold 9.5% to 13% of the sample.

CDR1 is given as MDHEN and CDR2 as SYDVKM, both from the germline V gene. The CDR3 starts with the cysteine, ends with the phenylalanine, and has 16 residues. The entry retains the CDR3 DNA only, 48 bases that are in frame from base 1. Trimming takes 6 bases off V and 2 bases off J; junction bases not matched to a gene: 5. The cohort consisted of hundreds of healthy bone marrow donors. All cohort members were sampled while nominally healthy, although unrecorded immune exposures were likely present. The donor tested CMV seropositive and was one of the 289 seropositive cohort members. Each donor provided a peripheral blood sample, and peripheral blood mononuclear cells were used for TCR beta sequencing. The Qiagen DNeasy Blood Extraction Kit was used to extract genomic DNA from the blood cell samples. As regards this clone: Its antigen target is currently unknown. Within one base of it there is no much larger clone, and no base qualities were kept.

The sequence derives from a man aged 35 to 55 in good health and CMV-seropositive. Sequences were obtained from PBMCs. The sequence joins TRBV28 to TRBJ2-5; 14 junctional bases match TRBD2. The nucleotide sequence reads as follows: TGTGCCAGCAGCCCGACTAGCGGGAGGGTACAAGAGACCCAGTACTTC. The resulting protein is CASSPTSGRVQETQYF.